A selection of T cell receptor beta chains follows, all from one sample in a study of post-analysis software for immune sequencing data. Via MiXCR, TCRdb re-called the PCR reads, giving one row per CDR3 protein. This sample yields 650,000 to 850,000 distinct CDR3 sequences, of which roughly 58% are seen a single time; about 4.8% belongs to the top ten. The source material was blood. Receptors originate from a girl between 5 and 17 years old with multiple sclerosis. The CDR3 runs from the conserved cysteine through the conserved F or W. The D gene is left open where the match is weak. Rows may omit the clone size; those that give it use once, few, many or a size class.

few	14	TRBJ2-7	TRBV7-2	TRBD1	TGTGCCAGCAGCGGGACAGCTACTACCTACGAGCAGTACTTC	CASSGTATTYEQYF
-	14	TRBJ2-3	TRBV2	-	TGTGCCAGCAGTGATCAAGGGGGCACAGATACGCAGTATTTT	CASSDQGGTDTQYF
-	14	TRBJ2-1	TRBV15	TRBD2	TGTGCCACCAGCGGGCTAGCGGGAGATTATGAGCAGTTCTTC	CATSGLAGDYEQFF
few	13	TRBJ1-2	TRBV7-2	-	TGTGCCAGCAGACCCTCCGGGTTCTATGGCTACACCTTC	CASRPSGFYGYTF
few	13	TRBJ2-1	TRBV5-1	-	TGCGCCAGCAGCTCGGGGGCGGGTAATGAGCAGTTCTTC	CASSSGAGNEQFF
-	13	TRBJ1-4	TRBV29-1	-	TGCAGCGTAAAAGGGGTCCTACATGAAAAACTGTTTTTT	CSVKGVLHEKLFF
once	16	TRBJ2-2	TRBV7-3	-	TGTGCCAGCAGCCCTACTAGCCCCAGGGGCACCGGGGAGCTGTTTTTT	CASSPTSPRGTGELFF
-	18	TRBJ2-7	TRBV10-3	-	TGTGCCATCAGTGAGTCTTTAACGGGGCAGCTTAATTCCTACGAGCAGTACTTC	CAISESLTGQLNSYEQYF
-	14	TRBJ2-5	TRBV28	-	TGTGCCAGCAGCCCCCGTAGGGTGGGAGAGACCCAGTACTTC	CASSPRRVGETQYF
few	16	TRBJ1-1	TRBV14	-	TGTGCCAGCAGCCCTGCGTGGGGGAGCCGGGGCACTGAAGCTTTCTTT	CASSPAWGSRGTEAFF
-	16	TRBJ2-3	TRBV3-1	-	TGTGCCAGCAGCCAAGATTCGGGACTCAGGACAGATACGCAGTATTTT	CASSQDSGLRTDTQYF
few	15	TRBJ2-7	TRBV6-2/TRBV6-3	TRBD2	TGTGCCAGCAGTTTTTTAGCGGGAACCCCCTACGAGCAGTACTTC	CASSFLAGTPYEQYF
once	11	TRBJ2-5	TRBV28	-	TGTGCCAGCAGTTTGAATGAGGAGCAGTACTTC	CASSLNEEQYF
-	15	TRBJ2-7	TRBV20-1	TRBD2	TGCAGTGCCCTCACGACTAGCGGGACCAAAGAGACCCGGTACTTC	CSALTTSGTKETRYF
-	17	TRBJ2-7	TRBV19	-	TGTGCCAGTAGTATTTTATCATCGGGAGTATCTCCCCCCGAGCAGTACTTC	CASSILSSGVSPPEQYF
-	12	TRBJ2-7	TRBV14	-	TGTGCCAGCAGCCATGATACTCAGGTGCAGTACTTC	CASSHDTQVQYF
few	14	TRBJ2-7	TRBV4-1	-	TGCGCCAGCAGCCCCCGGGACTCGACCCCCGAGCAGTACTTC	CASSPRDSTPEQYF
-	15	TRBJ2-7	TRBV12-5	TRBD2	TGTGCTAGTGGCGCCCCAAGCGGGAGGGGGTACGAGCAGTACTTC	CASGAPSGRGYEQYF
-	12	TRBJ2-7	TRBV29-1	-	TGCAGCGTTGGGACATCCTTCTACGAGCAGTACTTC	CSVGTSFYEQYF
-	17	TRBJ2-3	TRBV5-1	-	TGCGCCAGCAGCCCCAGACTAGTAGGATCCGGCACAGATACGCAGTATTTT	CASSPRLVGSGTDTQYF
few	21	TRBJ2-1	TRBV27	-	TGTGCCAGCAGTTTTATGGGACGGGGGGCCGTGTTAGCGGACTACTACAATGAGCAGTTCTTC	CASSFMGRGAVLADYYNEQFF
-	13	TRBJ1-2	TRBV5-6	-	TGTGCCAGCAGCTTGCACGGTACGAGGGGCTACACCTTC	CASSLHGTRGYTF
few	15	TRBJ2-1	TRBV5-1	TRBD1	TGTGCCAGCAGCCCTGGGACAGGGGGGTACAATGAGCAGTTCTTC	CASSPGTGGYNEQFF
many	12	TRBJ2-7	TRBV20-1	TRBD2	TGCAGTGCTAGGGGGGGGTCCTACGAGCAGTACTTC	CSARGGSYEQYF
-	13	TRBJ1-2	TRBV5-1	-	TGCGCCAGCAGCTCGAGAAAGGAGTATGGCTACACCTTC	CASSSRKEYGYTF
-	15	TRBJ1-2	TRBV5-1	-	TGCGCCAGCAGCTTGGTTCGGGGCCCCAACTATGGCTACACCTTC	CASSLVRGPNYGYTF
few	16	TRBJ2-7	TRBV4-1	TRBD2	TGCGCCAGCAGCCAACCACCTAGCGGTACAATGTACGAGCAGTACTTC	CASSQPPSGTMYEQYF
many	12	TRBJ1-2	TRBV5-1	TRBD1	TGCGCCAGCAGCCCTCCAGGGGGAGGCTACACCTTC	CASSPPGGGYTF
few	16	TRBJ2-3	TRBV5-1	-	TGCGCCAGCAGCTTGGAAAGGACTGACACTACAGATACGCAGTATTTT	CASSLERTDTTDTQYF
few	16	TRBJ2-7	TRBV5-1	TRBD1	TGCGCCAGCAGCCCAGAACCCGGGACAGGGGTCTACGAGCAGTACTTC	CASSPEPGTGVYEQYF
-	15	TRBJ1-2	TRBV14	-	TGTGCCAGCAGCCAAGGTATAACCGGGACGGATGGCTACACCTTC	CASSQGITGTDGYTF
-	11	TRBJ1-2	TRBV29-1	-	TGCAGCGTTGAAGATCTTCATGGCTACACCTTC	CSVEDLHGYTF
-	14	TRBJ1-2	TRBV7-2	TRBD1	TGTGCCAGCAGCCTGAAGACAGGGAACTATGGCTACACCTTC	CASSLKTGNYGYTF
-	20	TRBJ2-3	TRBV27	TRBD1	TGTGCCAGCAGTTTAGCGGGTTATGGGACAGGGGGTGGAAGCACAGATACGCAGTATTTT	CASSLAGYGTGGGSTDTQYF
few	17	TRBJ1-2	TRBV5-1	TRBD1	TGCGCCAGCAGCCCGTCGGACAGGGGGCGGGGTATAAATGGCTACACCTTC	CASSPSDRGRGINGYTF
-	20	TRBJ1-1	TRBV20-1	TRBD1	TGCAGTGCAGTGGTTACAGGGGGCGTACTATTGGGGATAATGAACACTGAAGCTTTCTTT	CSAVVTGGVLLGIMNTEAFF
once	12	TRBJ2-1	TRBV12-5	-	TGTGCTAGTGGTTTGTCTCGGCTAGGTGCGTTCTTC	CASGLSRLGAFF
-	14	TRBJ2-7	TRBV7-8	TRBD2	TGTGCCAGCAGCCAGGGACTAGCGGACTACGAGCAGTACTTC	CASSQGLADYEQYF
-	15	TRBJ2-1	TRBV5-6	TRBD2	TGTGCCAGCAGCTTGTACCTAGCGGGAGTCGATGAGCAGTTCTTC	CASSLYLAGVDEQFF
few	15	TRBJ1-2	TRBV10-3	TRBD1	TGTGCCATCAGTGAGTCTTACGGGCAGGGGGATGGCTACACCTTC	CAISESYGQGDGYTF
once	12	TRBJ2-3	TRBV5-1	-	TGCGCCAGCAGCTTTATATCAGATACGCAGTATTTT	CASSFISDTQYF